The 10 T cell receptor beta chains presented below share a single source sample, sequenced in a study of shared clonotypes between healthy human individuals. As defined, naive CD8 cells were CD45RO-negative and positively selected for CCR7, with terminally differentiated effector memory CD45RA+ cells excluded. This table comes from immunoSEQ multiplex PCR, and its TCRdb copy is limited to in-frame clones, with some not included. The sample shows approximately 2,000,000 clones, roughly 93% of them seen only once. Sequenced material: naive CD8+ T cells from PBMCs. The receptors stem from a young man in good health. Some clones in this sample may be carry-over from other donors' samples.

The CDR3 DNA sequence: TGTGCCAGCAGTTTGTTCAGGGGAACTTCCTACGAGCAGTACTTC. Translating it yields CASSLFRGTSYEQYF. This chain links TRBV28 with TRBJ2-7, with D possibly matching TRBD1 (6 bases). Germline V gene data show CDR1 as MDHEN and CDR2 as SYDVKM. Trimming removed 3 bases from V and 1 base from J, with 13 bases in between. The CDR3 is made up of 15 amino acids.

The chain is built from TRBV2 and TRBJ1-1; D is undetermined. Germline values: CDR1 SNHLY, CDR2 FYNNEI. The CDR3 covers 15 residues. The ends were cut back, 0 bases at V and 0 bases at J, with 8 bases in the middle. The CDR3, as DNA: TGTGCCAGCAGTGAAGCGCCGGGAATGAACACTGAAGCTTTCTTT. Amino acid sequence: CASSEAPGMNTEAFF.

CDR3 protein: CASTPLQGGANTEAFF. The CDR3 DNA follows: TGCGCCAGCACGCCACTACAGGGGGGAGCTAACACTGAAGCTTTCTTT. The chain carries TRBV5-1 and TRBJ1-1; TRBD1 agrees at 8 bases. This CDR3 has 16 residues. J lost 2 bases, V lost 6 bases, and 12 bases had no gene match. The germline gives CDR1 SGHRS, CDR2 YFSETQ.

In nucleotides, the CDR3 is TGTGCCAGCAGTTATCCAGCGGGACCGGCGGAGACCCAGTACTTC. Translation gives CASSYPAGPAETQYF. This rearrangement joins TRBV7-2 to TRBJ2-5, with TRBD2 matching over 7 bases. V lost 6 bases and J lost 5; bases outside the gene matches: 12. This CDR3 contains 15 residues. The V gene's germline CDR1 is SGHTA and CDR2 FQGNSA.

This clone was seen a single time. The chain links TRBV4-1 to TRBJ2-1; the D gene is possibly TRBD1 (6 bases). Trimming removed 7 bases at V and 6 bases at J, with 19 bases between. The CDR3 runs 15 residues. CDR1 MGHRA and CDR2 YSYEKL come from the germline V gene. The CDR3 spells CASTPQGPSTNEQFF. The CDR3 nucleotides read TGCGCCAGCACCCCTCAGGGGCCCTCTACCAATGAGCAGTTCTTC.

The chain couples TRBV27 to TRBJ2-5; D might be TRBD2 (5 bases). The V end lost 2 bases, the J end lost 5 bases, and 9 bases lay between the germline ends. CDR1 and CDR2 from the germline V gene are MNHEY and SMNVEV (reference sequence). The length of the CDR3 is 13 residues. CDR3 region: CASSLIATETQYF. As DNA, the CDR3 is TGTGCCAGCAGTTTAATAGCGACCGAGACCCAGTACTTC.

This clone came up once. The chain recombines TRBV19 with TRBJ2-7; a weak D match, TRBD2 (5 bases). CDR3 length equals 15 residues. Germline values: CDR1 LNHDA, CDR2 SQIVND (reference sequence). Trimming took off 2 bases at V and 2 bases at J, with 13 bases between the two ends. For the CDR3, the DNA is TGTGCCAGTAGTATATCTGGGAGCAGCCCCTACGAGCAGTACTTC. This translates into CASSISGSSPYEQYF. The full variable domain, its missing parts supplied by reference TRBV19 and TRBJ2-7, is DGGITQSPKYLFRKEGQNVTLSCEQNLNHDAMYWYRQDPGQGLRLIYYSQIVNDFQKGDIAEGYSVSREKKESFPLTVTSAQKNPTAFYLCASSISGSSPYEQYFGPGTRLTVT.

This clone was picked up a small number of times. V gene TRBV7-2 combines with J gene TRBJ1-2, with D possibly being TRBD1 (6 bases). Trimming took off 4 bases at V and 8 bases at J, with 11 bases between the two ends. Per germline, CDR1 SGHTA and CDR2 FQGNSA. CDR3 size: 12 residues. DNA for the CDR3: TGTGCCAGCAGCTACGACAGGAGAGGCTACACCTTC. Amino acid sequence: CASSYDRRGYTF. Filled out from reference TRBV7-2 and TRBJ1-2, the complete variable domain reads GAGVSQSPSNKVTEKGKDVELRCDPISGHTALYWYRQSLGQGLEFLIYFQGNSAPDKSGLPSDRFSAERTGGSVSTLTIQRTQQEDSAVYLCASSYDRRGYTFGSGTRLTVV.

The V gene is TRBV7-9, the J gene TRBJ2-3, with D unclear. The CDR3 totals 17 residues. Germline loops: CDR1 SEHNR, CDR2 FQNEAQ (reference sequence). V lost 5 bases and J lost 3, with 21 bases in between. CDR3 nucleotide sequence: TGTGCCAGCAGCCCGCCCACCGCCAGTGTGGGGACAGATACGCAGTATTTT. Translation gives CASSPPTASVGTDTQYF.

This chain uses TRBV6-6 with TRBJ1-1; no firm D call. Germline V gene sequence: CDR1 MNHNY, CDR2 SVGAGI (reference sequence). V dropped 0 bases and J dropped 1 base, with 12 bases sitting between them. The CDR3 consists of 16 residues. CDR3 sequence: CASSYSLVWRNTEAFF. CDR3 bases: TGTGCCAGCAGTTACTCTTTGGTGTGGAGGAACACTGAAGCTTTCTTT.